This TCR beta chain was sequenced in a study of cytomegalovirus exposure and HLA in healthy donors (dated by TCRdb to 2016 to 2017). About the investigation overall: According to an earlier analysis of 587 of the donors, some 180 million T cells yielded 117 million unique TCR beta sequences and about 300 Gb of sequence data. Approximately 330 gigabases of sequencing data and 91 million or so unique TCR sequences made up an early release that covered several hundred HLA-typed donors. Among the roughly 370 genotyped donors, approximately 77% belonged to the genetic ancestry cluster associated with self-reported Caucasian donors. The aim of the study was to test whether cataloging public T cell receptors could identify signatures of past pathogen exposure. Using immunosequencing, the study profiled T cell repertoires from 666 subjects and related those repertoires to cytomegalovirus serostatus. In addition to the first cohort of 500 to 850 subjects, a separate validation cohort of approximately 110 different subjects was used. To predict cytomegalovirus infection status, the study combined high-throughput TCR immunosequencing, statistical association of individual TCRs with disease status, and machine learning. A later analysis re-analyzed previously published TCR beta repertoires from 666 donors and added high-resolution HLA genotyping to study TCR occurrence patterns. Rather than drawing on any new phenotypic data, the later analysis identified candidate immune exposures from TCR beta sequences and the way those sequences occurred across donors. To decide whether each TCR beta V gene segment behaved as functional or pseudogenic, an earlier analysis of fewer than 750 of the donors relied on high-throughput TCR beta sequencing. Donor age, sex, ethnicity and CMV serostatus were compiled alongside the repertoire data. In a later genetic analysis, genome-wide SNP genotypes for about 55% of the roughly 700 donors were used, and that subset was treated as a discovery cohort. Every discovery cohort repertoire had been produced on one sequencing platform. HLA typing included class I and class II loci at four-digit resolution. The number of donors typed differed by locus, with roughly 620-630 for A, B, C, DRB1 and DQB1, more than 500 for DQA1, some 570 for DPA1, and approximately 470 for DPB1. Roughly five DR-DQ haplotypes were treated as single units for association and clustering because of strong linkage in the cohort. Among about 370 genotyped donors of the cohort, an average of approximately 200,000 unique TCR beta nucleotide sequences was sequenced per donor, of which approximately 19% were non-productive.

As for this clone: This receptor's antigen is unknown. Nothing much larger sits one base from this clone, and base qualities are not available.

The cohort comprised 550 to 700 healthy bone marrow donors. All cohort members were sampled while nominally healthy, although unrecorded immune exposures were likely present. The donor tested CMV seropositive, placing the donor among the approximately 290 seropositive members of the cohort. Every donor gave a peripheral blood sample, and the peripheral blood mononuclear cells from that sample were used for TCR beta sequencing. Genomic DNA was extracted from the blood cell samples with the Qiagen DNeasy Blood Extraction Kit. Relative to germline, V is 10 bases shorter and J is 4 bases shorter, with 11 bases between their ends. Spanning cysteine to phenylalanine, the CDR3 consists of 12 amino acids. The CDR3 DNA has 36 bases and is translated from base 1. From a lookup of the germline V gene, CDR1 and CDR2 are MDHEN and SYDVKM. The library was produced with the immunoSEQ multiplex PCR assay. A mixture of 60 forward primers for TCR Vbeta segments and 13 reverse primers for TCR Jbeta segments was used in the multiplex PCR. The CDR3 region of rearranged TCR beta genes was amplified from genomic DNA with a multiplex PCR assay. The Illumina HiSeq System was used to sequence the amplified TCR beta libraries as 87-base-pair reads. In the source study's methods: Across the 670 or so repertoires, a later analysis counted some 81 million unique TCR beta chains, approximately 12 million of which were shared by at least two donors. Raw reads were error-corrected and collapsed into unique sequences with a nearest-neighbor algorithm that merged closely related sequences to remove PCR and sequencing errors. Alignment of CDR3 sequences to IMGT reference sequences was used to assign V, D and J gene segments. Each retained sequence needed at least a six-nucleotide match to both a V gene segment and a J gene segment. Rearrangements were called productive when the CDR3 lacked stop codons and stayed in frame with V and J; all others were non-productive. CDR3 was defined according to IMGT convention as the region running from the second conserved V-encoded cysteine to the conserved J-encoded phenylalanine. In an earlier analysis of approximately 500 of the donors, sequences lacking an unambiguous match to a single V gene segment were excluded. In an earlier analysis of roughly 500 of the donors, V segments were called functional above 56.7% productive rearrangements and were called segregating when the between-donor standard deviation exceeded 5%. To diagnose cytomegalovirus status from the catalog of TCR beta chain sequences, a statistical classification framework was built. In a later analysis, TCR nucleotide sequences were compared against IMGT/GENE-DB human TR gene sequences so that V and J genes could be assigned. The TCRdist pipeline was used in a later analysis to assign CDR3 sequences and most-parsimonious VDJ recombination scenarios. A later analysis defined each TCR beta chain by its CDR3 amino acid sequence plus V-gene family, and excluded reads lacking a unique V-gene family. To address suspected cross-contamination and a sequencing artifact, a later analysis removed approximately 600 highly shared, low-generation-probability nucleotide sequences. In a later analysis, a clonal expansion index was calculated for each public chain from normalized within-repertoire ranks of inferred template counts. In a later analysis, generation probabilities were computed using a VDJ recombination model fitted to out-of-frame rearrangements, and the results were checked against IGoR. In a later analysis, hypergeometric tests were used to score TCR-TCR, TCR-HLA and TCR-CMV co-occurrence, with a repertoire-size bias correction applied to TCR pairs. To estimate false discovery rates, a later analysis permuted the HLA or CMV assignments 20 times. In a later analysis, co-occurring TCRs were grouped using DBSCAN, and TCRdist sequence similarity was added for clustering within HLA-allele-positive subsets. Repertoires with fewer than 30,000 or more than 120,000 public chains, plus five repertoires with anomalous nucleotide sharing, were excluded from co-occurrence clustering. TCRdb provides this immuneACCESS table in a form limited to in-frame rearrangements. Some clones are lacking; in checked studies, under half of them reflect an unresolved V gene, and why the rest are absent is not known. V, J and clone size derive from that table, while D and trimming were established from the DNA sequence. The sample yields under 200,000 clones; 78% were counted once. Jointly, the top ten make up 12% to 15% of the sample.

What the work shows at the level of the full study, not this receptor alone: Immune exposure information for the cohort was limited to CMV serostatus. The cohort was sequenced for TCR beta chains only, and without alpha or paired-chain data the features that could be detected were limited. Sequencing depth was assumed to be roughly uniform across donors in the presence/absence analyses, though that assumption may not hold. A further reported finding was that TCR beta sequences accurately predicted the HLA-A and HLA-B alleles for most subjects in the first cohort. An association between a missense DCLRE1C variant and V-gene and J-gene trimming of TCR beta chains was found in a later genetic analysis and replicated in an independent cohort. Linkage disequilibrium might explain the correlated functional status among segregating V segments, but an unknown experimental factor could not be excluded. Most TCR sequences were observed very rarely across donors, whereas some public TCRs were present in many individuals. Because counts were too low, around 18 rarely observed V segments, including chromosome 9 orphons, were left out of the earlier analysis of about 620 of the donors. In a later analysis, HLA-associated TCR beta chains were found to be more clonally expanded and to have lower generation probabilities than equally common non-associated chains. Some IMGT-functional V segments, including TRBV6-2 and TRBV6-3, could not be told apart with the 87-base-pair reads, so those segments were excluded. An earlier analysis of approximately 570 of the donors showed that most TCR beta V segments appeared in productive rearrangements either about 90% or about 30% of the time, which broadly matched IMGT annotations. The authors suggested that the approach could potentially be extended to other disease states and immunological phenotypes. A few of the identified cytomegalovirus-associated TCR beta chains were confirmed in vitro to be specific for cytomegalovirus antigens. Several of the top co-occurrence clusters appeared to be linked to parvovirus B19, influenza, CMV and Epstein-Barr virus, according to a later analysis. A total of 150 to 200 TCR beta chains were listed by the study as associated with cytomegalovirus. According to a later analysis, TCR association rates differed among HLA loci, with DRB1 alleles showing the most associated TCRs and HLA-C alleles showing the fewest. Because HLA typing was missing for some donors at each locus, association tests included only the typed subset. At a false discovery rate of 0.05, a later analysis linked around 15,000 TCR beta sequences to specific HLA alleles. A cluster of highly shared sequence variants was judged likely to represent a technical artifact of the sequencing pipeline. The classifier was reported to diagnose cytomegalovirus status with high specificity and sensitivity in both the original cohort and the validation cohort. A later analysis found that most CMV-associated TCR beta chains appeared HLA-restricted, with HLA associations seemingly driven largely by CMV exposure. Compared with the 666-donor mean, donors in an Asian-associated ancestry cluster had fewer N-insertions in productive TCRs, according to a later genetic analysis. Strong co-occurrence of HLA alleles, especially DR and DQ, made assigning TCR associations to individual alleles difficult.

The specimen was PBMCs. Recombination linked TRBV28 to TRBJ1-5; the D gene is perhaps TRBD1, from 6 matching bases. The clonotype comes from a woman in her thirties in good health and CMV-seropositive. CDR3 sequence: CAINRVNQPQHF. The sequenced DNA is TGTGCCATCAACAGGGTTAATCAGCCCCAGCATTTT. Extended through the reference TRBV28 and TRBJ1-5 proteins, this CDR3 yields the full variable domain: DVKVTQSSRYLVKRTGEKVFLECVQDMDHENMFWYRQDPGLGLRLIYFSYDVKMKEKGDIPEGYSVSREKKERFSLILESASTNQTSMYLCAINRVNQPQHFGDGTRLSIL.